This T cell receptor (beta chain) was recovered during a study of shared clonotypes between healthy human individuals. Study summary: Participating donors consisted of two women and a few men aged 18 to 49.

Notes on the study in general: An effect of sequencing depth on clonotype sharing among donors was expected.

Template for every sorted-subset replicate PCR totaled around 210 ng DNA, approximately 30,000 T cell genomes. Profiled with immunoSEQ multiplex PCR; TCRdb holds only in-frame clones, not every one. The sample consists of a few million clones, about 92% of them appearing once. CDR1 is MGHRA and CDR2 is YSYEKL in the germline V gene. J gave up 2 bases and V 4 bases, and 6 bases lay outside the gene matches. The CDR3 length is 15 residues. Comment on this clone: Its antigen is unidentified.

This receptor was taken from a man aged 18 to 29 in good health. Some clones in this sample may be carry-over from other donors' samples. The V gene is TRBV4-1, the J gene TRBJ2-5; 8 bases agree with TRBD1. Sequencing was performed on naive CD4+ T cells from PBMCs. Subset described: CD45RA+ positively selected. The CDR3 region is CASSRGTGPQETQYF. The DNA for the CDR3 is TGCGCCAGCAGCCGAGGGACAGGTCCGCAAGAGACCCAGTACTTC.